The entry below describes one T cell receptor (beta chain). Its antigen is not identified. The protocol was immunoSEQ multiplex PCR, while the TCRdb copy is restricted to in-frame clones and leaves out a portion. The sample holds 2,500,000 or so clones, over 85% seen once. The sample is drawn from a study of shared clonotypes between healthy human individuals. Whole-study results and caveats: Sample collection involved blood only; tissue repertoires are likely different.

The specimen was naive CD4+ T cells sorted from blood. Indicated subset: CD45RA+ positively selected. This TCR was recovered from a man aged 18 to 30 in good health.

The CDR3 here is CASGSLAGQTNTEAFF. The CDR3 coding sequence is TGTGCCAGCGGGTCTCTAGCGGGACAGACTAACACTGAAGCTTTCTTT. The chain combines TRBV6-6 with TRBJ1-1, with 7 bases identical to TRBD1. CDR3 length: 16 amino acids. The germline CDR1 and CDR2 sequences are MNHNY and SVGAGI (reference sequence). The trim removed 8 bases at V and 2 bases at J, leaving 14 bases unmatched.